The source of this TCR beta chain is a study of blood T cell repertoires in COVID-19. Study at large: The United States, Italy and Spain were the sources of the acute and convalescent COVID-19 samples. T cells, B-cell-depleted T cells, or PBMCs provided the cDNA or gDNA that served as material.

Authors' data handling: Cell counts per sample came from amplifying reference gene primers. The assay was immunoSEQ multiplex PCR, and TCRdb's table has in-frame clones only and misses some. V, J and clone size are taken as reported in that table, and D and trimming were inferred from the DNA itself. The sample contains roughly 150,000 clones, around 80% of which appear only once. Losses at the gene ends were 4 bases for V and 5 bases for J; bases not matched to a gene: 5. CDR3 length: 14 residues. From germline, CDR1 is MGHDK and CDR2 SYGVNS. The sample consisted of peripheral blood. The clonotype comes from a woman older than 75 with active or convalescent COVID-19. V gene TRBV25-1 combines with J gene TRBJ1-1, with 9 positions matching TRBD1. The CDR3 reads CASSVGQGWTEAFF. The CDR3 DNA reads TGTGCCAGCAGTGTCGGACAGGGGTGGACTGAAGCTTTCTTT. The full variable domain, in which reference TRBV25-1 and TRBJ1-1 provide the parts outside the CDR3, is EADIYQTPRYLVIGTGKKITLECSQTMGHDKMYWYQQDPGMELHLIHYSYGVNSTEKGDLSSESTVSRIRTEHFPLTLESARPSHTSQYLCASSVGQGWTEAFFGQGTRLTVV.